This TCR beta chain was sequenced during a study of regulatory T cells in long-lasting Graves disease. The CDR3 totals 16 residues. Germline V CDR1 and CDR2: MNHNS, SASEGT. Unmatched junction bases numbered 12, after V lost 4 bases and J lost 7 bases. A remark on this clonotype: Antigen unknown.

Study findings and constraints: Newly diagnosed Graves' patients had higher TCR diversity than persistent ones.

This sample's time point: newly diagnosed GD, antithyroid drugs for less than 3 months. Researchers made the TCR library from RNA that was extracted from PBMCs. Construction of TCR beta libraries relied on iRepertoire HTBI primers and on Arm-PCR targeting CDR3 regions. MiXCR, run by TCRdb on the multiplex PCR reads, gives a single entry per CDR3 protein. The sample lists about 430,000 distinct CDR3 sequences; roughly 15% were seen once. The same data also contributed to another study, on T cells in Graves' hyperthyroidism and ophthalmopathy.

The sequences come from peripheral blood mononuclear cells (PBMCs), collected at new diagnosis, from a patient treated with antithyroid drugs. The clonotype comes from a woman aged 35 to 49 with Graves disease. The rearrangement joins TRBV6-1 to TRBJ1-4; 7 bases agree with TRBD1. The DNA of the CDR3 is TGTGCCAGCAGTGCACGAACAGGGGTCGGAAGTGAAAAACTGTTTTTT. Translation: CASSARTGVGSEKLFF.